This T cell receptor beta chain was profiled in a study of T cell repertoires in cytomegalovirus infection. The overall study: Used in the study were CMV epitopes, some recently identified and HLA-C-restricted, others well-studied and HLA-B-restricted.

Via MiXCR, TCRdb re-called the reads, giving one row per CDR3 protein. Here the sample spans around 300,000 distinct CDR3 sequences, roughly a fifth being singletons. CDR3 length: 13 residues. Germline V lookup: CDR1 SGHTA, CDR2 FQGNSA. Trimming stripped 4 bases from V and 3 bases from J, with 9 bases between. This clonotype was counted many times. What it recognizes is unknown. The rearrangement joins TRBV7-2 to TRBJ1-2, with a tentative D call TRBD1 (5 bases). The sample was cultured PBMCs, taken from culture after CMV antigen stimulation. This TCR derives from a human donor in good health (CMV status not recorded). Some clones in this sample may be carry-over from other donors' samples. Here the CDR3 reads CASSWGRDYGYTF. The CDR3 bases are TGTGCCAGCAGCTGGGGGAGAGACTATGGCTACACCTTC.